These 21 T cell receptor beta chains were sequenced from one sample in a study of shared clonotypes between healthy human individuals. The assay was immunoSEQ multiplex PCR, and TCRdb's table has in-frame clones only and misses some. The data hold about 2.4 million clones, with 93% observed a single time. Sequenced: naive CD4+ T cells from PBMCs. Subset defined: CD45RA+ positively selected. Source of these receptors: a man in his late teens or twenties in good health. Some clones in this sample may be carry-over from other donors' samples.

The chain links TRBV4-1 to TRBJ2-7; possible D gene TRBD2, 5 bases. The CDR3 is 15 amino acids. Trimming cost V 1 base and J 12 bases, with 22 bases left between them. Germline values: CDR1 MGHRA, CDR2 YSYEKL. Here the CDR3 reads CASSQALGGLFGRYF. In nucleotides, the CDR3 is TGCGCCAGCAGCCAAGCTCTGGGCGGGCTGTTCGGTCGGTACTTC.

The chain recombines TRBV4-3 with TRBJ2-7, with D possibly being TRBD1 (5 bases). The CDR3 contains 15 residues. V shed 0 bases and J shed 5 bases, with 14 bases lying between them. In germline, CDR1 is LGHNA, CDR2 YSLEER. DNA of the CDR3: TGCGCCAGCAGCCAAGAAGCAGGGAAGACGAACGAGCAGTACTTC. This gives the protein CASSQEAGKTNEQYF.

The rearrangement uses TRBV5-4 and TRBJ2-3, with D unresolved. The germline gives CDR1 SGHNT, CDR2 YYREEE (reference sequence). V was cut by 9 bases and J by 1 base, with 12 bases left in between. The length of the CDR3 is 13 residues. CDR3 nucleotide sequence: TGTGCCACCGCCCCACGCGGCACAGATACGCAGTATTTT. The encoded protein is CATAPRGTDTQYF.

This rearrangement joins TRBV27 to TRBJ1-2; D gene uncertain. V lost 2 bases to trimming and J lost 0 bases, with 4 bases between them. The CDR3 extends over 13 amino acids. Germline V gene lookup returns CDR1 MNHEY and CDR2 SMNVEV (reference sequence). CDR3 region: CASSLKANYGYTF. CDR3 coding DNA: TGTGCCAGCAGTTTAAAGGCTAACTATGGCTACACCTTC.

V gene TRBV18 combines with J gene TRBJ1-1; possibly TRBD1 for D (5 bases). V gave up 2 bases and J gave up 3 bases, with 10 bases separating them. Germline V gene data show CDR1 as KGHSH and CDR2 as LQKENI. The CDR3 has 14 residues. This chain's CDR3 is CASSPTSGDTEAFF. DNA of the CDR3: TGTGCCAGCTCACCAACTTCGGGGGACACTGAAGCTTTCTTT.

This chain uses TRBV6-5 with TRBJ1-1, with D uncertain. V was shortened by 6 bases and J by 3 bases, with 11 bases between the two germline ends. The CDR3 sequence is 13 residues long. CDR1 and CDR2 from the germline V gene are MNHEY and SVGAGI. The CDR3 loop reads CASRRVGDTEAFF. CDR3 in DNA: TGTGCCAGCAGGAGGGTCGGCGACACTGAAGCTTTCTTT.

This clone has just a few counts. Other DNA sequences in the same sample also yield this CDR3. The V and J genes are TRBV5-1 and TRBJ2-3, with D tentatively TRBD2 (5 bases). The V and J ends lost 0 bases and 0 bases respectively, with 5 bases between them. The CDR3 length is 14 residues. Germline lookup yields CDR1 SGHRS and CDR2 YFSETQ. CDR3 in DNA: TGCGCCAGCAGCTTGGCGGGAAGCACAGATACGCAGTATTTT. Its translation: CASSLAGSTDTQYF.

The rearrangement uses TRBV5-8 and TRBJ1-2; D gene uncertain. The CDR3 spans 12 residues. The germline gives CDR1 SGHTS, CDR2 YDEGEE. Trimming shortened V by 5 bases and J by 4 bases, and 9 bases separated the two germline ends. DNA of the CDR3: TGTGCCAGCAGTAGGCAGAGCTATGGCTACACCTTC. It specifies CASSRQSYGYTF. Supplemented by reference TRBV5-8 and TRBJ1-2, the full variable domain reads EAGVTQSPTHLIKTRGQQATLRCSPISGHTSVYWYQQALGLGLQFLLWYDEGEERNRGNFPPRFSGRQFPNYSSELNVNALELEDSALYLCASSRQSYGYTFGSGTRLTVV.

This CDR3 is CASSSPLEAFF. In DNA, the CDR3 is TGTGCCAGCAGTTCACCACTCGAAGCTTTCTTT. V and J are TRBV6-6 and TRBJ1-1; the D is unclear. Trimming removed 4 bases from V and 8 bases from J, with 8 bases in between. The CDR3 extends over 11 amino acids. Germline V lookup: CDR1 MNHNY, CDR2 SVGAGI (reference sequence).

The chain uses TRBV7-3 and TRBJ2-2, with unresolved D. Germline CDR1 is SGHTA and CDR2 is FQGTGA. This CDR3 region has 14 residues. V was trimmed by 6 bases and J by 5 bases, leaving 13 bases between them. The CDR3 nucleotides are TGTGCCAGCAGGGCTACCGCAGAGACCGGGGAGCTGTTTTTT. Its translation: CASRATAETGELFF.

The chain recombines TRBV28 with TRBJ1-1; a weak D match, TRBD1 (5 bases). Germline V lookup: CDR1 MDHEN, CDR2 SYDVKM. V lost 6 bases, J lost 4 bases, and 15 bases lay in between. This CDR3 is built from 14 residues. The DNA of the CDR3 is TGTGCCAGCAGCAGGGCCCCGGCGGGCACTGAAGCTTTCTTT. This sequence encodes CASSRAPAGTEAFF.

CDR3: CASSLDGSRETQYF. CDR3 coding DNA: TGCGCCAGCAGCTTAGACGGGAGCAGGGAGACCCAGTACTTC. This rearrangement joins TRBV5-1 to TRBJ2-5, with a tentative D call TRBD2 (6 bases). Trimming took 2 bases from V and 5 from J, leaving 13 bases between them. This CDR3 is 14 amino acids long. Germline V gene data show CDR1 as SGHRS and CDR2 as YFSETQ.

Details on this clone: Other DNA sequences of this sample code for an identical CDR3. V gene TRBV7-2 combines with J gene TRBJ2-7; no clear D gene. From germline, CDR1 is SGHTA and CDR2 FQGNSA. CDR3 length: 12 residues. V lost 3 bases, J lost 1 base, and 4 bases lay in between. The CDR3 sequence: CASSLTSYEQYF. DNA of the CDR3: TGTGCCAGCAGCTTGACATCCTACGAGCAGTACTTC.

The chain is built from TRBV19 and TRBJ1-2; 10 nucleotides align to TRBD1. CDR3 length: 14 amino acids. Germline assignment: CDR1 LNHDA and CDR2 SQIVND (reference sequence). Trimming removed 1 base from V and 4 bases from J; junction bases left unmatched: 0. CDR3 in amino acids: CASSIGTGGYGYTF. CDR3 coding DNA: TGTGCCAGTAGTATAGGGACAGGGGGCTATGGCTACACCTTC.

The chain is built from TRBV4-1 and TRBJ1-2; maybe TRBD1 (5 bases). Germline V gene data show CDR1 as MGHRA and CDR2 as YSYEKL. V was shortened by 0 bases and J by 8 bases, with 13 bases between the two germline ends. The CDR3 runs to 14 residues. CDR3 region: CASSQEEGAGGYTF. The CDR3 DNA is TGCGCCAGCAGCCAAGAAGAAGGGGCAGGCGGCTACACCTTC.

The CDR3 coding sequence is TGTGCCAGCAGTTTACCGCCGGGGCGCTCGATTGGCTACACCTTC. It encodes CASSLPPGRSIGYTF. The chain combines TRBV28 with TRBJ1-2; D is possibly TRBD1 (5 bases). With 2 bases removed from V and 7 bases from J, the gap between germline ends came to 17 bases. The length of the CDR3 is 15 residues. The V gene's germline CDR1 is MDHEN and CDR2 SYDVKM.

The chain couples TRBV18 to TRBJ2-2; D may be TRBD1 or TRBD2 (5 bases each). The CDR3 runs 17 residues. V was shortened by 3 bases and J by 0 bases, with 14 bases between the two germline ends. Germline loops: CDR1 KGHSH, CDR2 LQKENI. The CDR3 coding sequence is TGTGCCAGCTCACCGCAGAGTGAGGGACCGAACACCGGGGAGCTGTTTTTT. It yields the protein CASSPQSEGPNTGELFF.

The sample holds a few counts of this clone. This chain joins TRBV27 and TRBJ1-5, with unresolved D. V was shortened by 5 bases and J by 9 bases, with 14 bases between the two germline ends. The germline CDR1 and CDR2 sequences are MNHEY and SMNVEV (reference sequence). The CDR3 sequence is 13 residues long. The CDR3 region has the DNA TGTGCCAGCAGTCCCGAGACACCCGTGCCCCAGCATTTT. Translated, it gives CASSPETPVPQHF.

The chain uses TRBV18 and TRBJ2-2; 8 nucleotides agree with TRBD2. After removal of 3 bases from V and 0 bases from J, the junction contained 3 bases not matched to a gene. Germline V gene lookup returns CDR1 KGHSH and CDR2 LQKENI. The CDR3 is 16 residues long. CDR3 sequence (DNA): TGTGCCAGCTCACCTAGCGGGATAACGAACACCGGGGAGCTGTTTTTT. This encodes CASSPSGITNTGELFF.

The V call is TRBV5-8, the J call TRBJ2-3; D is uncertain. CDR3 length: 16 residues. V lost 3 bases and J 1 base, leaving 15 bases between the germline ends. Germline V lookup: CDR1 SGHTS, CDR2 YDEGEE. The CDR3 DNA is TGTGCCAGCAGCTCCTCCCCGCCCCCGGGCACAGATACGCAGTATTTT. Protein sequence: CASSSSPPPGTDTQYF.

About this clone: Other nucleotide sequences in the sample specify the same CDR3. This chain joins TRBV5-4 and TRBJ2-7, with TRBD2 matching over 13 bases. Per the germline V gene, CDR1 is SGHNT and CDR2 is YYREEE (reference sequence). Germline trimming cut 4 bases from V and 2 bases from J; bases unmatched to any gene: 3. The CDR3 is 15 amino acids. The CDR3: CASSAGTSGTYEQYF. The CDR3 DNA sequence: TGTGCCAGCAGCGCTGGGACTAGCGGGACCTACGAGCAGTACTTC.